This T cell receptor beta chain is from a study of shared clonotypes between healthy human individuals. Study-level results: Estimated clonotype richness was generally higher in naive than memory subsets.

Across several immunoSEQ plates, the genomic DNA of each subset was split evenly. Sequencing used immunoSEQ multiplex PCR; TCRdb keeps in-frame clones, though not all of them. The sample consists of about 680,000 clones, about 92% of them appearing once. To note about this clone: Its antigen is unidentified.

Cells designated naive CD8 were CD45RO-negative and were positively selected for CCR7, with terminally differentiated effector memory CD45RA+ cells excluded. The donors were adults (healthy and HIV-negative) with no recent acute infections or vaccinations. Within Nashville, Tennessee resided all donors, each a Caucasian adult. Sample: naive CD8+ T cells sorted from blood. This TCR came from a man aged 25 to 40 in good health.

CDR3 bases: TGTGCCAGCAGTCCGCGGGGACAGAGCAATCAGCCCCAGCATTTT. Translating gives CASSPRGQSNQPQHF. This sequence joins TRBV27 and TRBJ1-5, with TRBD1 identical over 7 bases. The CDR3 is 15 amino acids. Germline CDR1 and CDR2: MNHEY and SMNVEV (reference sequence). The V gene end was trimmed by 5 bases and the J gene end by 1 base; junction bases not matched to a gene: 5.